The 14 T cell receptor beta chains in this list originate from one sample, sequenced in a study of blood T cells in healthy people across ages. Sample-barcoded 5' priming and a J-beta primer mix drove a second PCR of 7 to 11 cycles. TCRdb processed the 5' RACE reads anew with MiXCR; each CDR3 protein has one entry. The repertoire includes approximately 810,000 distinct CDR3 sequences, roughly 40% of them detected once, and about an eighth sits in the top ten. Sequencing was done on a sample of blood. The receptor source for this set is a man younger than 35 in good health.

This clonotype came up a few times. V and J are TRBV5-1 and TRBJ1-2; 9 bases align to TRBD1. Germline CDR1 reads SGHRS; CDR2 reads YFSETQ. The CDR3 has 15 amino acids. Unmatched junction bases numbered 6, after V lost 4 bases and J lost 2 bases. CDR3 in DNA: TGCGCCAGCAGCACCACAGGGGGCCAGAACTATGGCTACACCTTC. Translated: CASSTTGGQNYGYTF.

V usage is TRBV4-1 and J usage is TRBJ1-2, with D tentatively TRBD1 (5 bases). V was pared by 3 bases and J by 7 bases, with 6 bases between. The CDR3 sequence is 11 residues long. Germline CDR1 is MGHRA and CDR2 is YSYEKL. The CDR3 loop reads CASSHGGGYTF. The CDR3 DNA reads TGCGCCAGCAGCCACGGGGGTGGCTACACCTTC.

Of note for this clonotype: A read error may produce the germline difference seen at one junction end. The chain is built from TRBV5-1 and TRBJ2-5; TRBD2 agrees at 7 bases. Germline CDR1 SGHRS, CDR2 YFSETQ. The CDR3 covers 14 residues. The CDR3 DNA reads TGCGCCAGCAGCTTGGGACTAGCCCAAGAGACCCAGAACTTC. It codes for CASSLGLAQETQNF.

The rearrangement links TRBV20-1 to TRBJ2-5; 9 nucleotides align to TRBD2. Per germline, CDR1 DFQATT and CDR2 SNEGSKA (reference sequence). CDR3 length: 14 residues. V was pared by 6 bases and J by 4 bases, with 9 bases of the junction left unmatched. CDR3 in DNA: TGCAGTGCCCCAGATAGCGGGGGTGGAGAGACCCAGTACTTC. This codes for CSAPDSGGGETQYF.

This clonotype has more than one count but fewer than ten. The CDR3 protein is CASSLRGEGSNSPLHF. The CDR3 DNA reads as TGTGCCAGCAGCTTAAGAGGGGAGGGAAGCAATTCACCCCTCCACTTT. The chain recombines TRBV7-3 with TRBJ1-6; D is possibly TRBD1 (5 bases). The CDR3 consists of 16 residues. V was shortened by 1 base and J by 7 bases, with 14 bases between the two germline ends. Germline lookup yields CDR1 SGHTA and CDR2 FQGTGA.

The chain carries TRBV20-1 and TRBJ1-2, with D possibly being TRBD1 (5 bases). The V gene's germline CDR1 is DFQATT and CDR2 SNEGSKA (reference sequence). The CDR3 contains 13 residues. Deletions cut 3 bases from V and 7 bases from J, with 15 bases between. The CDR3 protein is CSAREQVLVGYTF. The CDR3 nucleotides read TGCAGTGCTAGGGAACAGGTTCTCGTTGGCTACACCTTC.

The CDR3 DNA reads as TGTGCCAGCAGCTTATGGGACGCAGGTGAGCAGTTCTTC. Its protein product is CASSLWDAGEQFF. This chain links TRBV11-2 with TRBJ2-1; D is tentatively TRBD1 or TRBD2 (5 bases each). V was trimmed by 2 bases and J by 9 bases, leaving 11 bases between them. Germline CDR1 is SGHAT and CDR2 is FQNNGV. This CDR3 is built from 13 residues.

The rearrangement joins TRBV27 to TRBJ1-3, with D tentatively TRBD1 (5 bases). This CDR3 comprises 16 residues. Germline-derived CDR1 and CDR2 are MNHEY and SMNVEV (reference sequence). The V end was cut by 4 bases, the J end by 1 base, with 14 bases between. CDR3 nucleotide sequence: TGTGCCAGCAGTTCGTGGCCCGGGGGATCTGGAAACACCATATATTTT. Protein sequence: CASSSWPGGSGNTIYF.

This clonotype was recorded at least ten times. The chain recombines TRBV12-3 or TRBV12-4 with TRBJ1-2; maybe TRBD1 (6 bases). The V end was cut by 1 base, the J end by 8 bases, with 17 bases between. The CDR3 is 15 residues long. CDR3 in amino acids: CASSLGPRGAYGYTF. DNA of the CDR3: TGTGCCAGCAGTTTAGGCCCCAGGGGCGCTTACGGCTACACCTTC.

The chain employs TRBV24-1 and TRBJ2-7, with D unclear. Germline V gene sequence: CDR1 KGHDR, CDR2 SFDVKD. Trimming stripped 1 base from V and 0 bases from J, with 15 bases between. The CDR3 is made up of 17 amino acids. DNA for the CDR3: TGTGCCACCAGTGATTTCGGAAGCCTTGGTCCCTCCTACGAGCAGTACTTC. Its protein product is CATSDFGSLGPSYEQYF.

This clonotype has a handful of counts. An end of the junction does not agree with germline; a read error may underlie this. The CDR3, as DNA: TGTGCCAGCAGCCCCAGTTGGGTTCAGGGCAAGCAGCCCCAGCATTTT. Its protein product is CASSPSWVQGKQPQHF. The gene calls are TRBV7-2 and TRBJ1-5; D possibly corresponds to TRBD1 (5 bases). Germline CDR1 is SGHTA and CDR2 is FQGNSA. The CDR3 is 16 amino acids.

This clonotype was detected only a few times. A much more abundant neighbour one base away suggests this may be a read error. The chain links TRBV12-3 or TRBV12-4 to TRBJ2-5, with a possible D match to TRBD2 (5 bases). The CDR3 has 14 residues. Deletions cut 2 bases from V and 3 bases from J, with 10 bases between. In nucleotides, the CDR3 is TGTGCCAGCAGTTTAAGTGGTAGCGAAGAGACCCAGTACTTC. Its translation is CASSLSGSEETQYF.

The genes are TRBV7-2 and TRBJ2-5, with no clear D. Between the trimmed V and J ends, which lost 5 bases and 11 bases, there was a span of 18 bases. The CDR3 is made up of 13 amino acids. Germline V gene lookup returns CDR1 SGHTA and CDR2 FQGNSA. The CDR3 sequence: CASSVGFSNEQYF. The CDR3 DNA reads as TGTGCCAGCAGCGTAGGTTTCTCGAATGAGCAGTACTTC.

CDR3 sequence: CASSQDRVGAGDTQYF. The CDR3 nucleotides are TGCGCCAGCAGCCAAGATCGGGTAGGGGCAGGAGATACGCAGTATTTT. This sequence joins TRBV4-3 and TRBJ2-3; D possibly corresponds to TRBD1 (5 bases). Between the trimmed V and J ends, which lost 0 bases and 5 bases, there was a span of 15 bases. The CDR3 runs 16 residues. CDR1 and CDR2 (germline): LGHNA, YSLEER.